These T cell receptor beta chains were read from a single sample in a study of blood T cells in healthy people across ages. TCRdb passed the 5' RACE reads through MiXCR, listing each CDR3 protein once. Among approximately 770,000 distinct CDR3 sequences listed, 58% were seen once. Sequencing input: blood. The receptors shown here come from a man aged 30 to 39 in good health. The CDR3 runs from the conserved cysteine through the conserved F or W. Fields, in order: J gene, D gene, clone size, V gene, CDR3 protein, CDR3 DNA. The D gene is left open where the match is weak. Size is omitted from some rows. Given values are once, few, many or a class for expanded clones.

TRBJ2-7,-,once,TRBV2,CASKDPGSYEQYF,TGTGCCAGCAAGGACCCTGGGTCCTACGAGCAGTACTTC
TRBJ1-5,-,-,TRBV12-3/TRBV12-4,CASSPSDQPQHF,TGTGCCAGCAGCCCCAGCGATCAGCCCCAGCATTTT
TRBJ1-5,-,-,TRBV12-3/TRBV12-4,CASSRQAGNQPQHF,TGTGCCAGCAGCCGGCAAGCTGGGAATCAGCCCCAGCATTTT
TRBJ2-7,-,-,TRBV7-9,CASTISGNSYEQYF,TGTGCCAGCACCATCAGCGGAAACTCCTACGAGCAGTACTTC
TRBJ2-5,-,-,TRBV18,CASSPGWRGDEQYF,TGTGCCAGCTCACCTGGGTGGAGAGGCGATGAGCAGTACTTC
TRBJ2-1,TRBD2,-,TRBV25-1,CASSDLRLGGGNEQFF,TGTGCCAGCAGTGACCTTAGGTTAGGCGGGGGCAATGAGCAGTTCTTC
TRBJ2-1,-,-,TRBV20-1,CSGGYNEQFF,TGCAGTGGGGGGTACAATGAGCAGTTCTTC
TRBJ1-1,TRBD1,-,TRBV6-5,CASSLQGPPEAFF,TGTGCCAGCAGTTTACAGGGGCCACCTGAAGCTTTCTTT
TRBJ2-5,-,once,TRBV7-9,CASSLGTIGAPETQYF,TGTGCCAGCAGCTTAGGGACGATCGGAGCCCCGGAGACCCAGTACTTC
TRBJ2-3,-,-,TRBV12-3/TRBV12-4,CASSPPAGLDTDTQYF,TGTGCCAGCAGTCCCCCCGCGGGACTCGACACAGATACGCAGTATTTT
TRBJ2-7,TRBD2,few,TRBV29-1,CSGGLVASEQYF,TGCAGCGGAGGACTAGTTGCCAGCGAGCAGTACTTC
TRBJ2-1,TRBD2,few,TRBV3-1,CASSQYKPIAGGTTSSYNEQFF,TGTGCCAGCAGCCAATACAAACCAATAGCGGGAGGCACTACTAGCTCCTACAATGAGCAGTTCTTC
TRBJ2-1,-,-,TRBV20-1,CSASGGGDYNEQFF,TGCAGTGCGTCAGGGGGAGGTGACTACAATGAGCAGTTCTTC
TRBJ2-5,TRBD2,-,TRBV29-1,CSVGRTSGNNEQYF,TGCAGCGTTGGGCGGACTAGCGGGAACAATGAGCAGTACTTC
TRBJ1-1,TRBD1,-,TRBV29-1,CSVEYVGGRGPEAFF,TGCAGCGTTGAATACGTCGGGGGCAGGGGGCCTGAAGCTTTCTTT
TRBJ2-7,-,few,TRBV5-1,CASSLDGGDSWPYF,TGCGCCAGCAGCTTGGACGGGGGTGACTCCTGGCCGTACTTC
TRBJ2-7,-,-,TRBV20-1,CSASALALSSYEQYF,TGCAGTGCTAGTGCGTTAGCCCTCTCCTCCTACGAGCAGTACTTC
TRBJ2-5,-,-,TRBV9,CASSVEQGRGETQYF,TGTGCCAGCAGCGTAGAACAGGGTCGAGGAGAGACCCAGTACTTC
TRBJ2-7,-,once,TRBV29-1,CSGLDGGRREQYF,TGCAGCGGTCTGGACGGTGGGAGGAGGGAGCAGTACTTC
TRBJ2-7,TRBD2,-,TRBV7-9,CASSPSGQDSEQYF,TGTGCCAGCAGCCCTAGCGGCCAGGATAGCGAGCAGTACTTC
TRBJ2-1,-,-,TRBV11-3,CASSLRTDNEQFF,TGTGCCAGCAGCTTAAGAACGGACAATGAGCAGTTCTTC
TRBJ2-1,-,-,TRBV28,CASSLSRDTSNEQFF,TGTGCCAGCAGTTTATCCCGGGACACTTCGAATGAGCAGTTCTTC
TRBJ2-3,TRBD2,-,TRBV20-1,CSASGTSGTDTQYF,TGCAGTGCTAGTGGGACTAGCGGCACAGATACGCAGTATTTT
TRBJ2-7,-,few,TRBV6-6,CASSPPGPYYEQYF,TGTGCCAGCAGTCCACCGGGTCCGTACTACGAGCAGTACTTC
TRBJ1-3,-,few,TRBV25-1,CASGNADIVSGNTIYF,TGTGCCAGCGGCAACGCGGACATTGTCTCTGGAAACACCATATATTTT
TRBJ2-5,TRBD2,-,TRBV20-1,CSASLAGGQETQYF,TGCAGTGCTAGCCTCGCGGGGGGACAAGAGACCCAGTACTTC
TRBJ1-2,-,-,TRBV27,CASKSGGPSGYTF,TGTGCCAGCAAATCGGGGGGCCCTAGTGGCTACACCTTC
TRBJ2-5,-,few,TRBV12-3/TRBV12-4,CASSLARGIRWWETQYF,TGTGCCAGCAGTTTGGCCCGCGGAATTCGGTGGTGGGAGACCCAGTACTTC
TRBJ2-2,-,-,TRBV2,CASSEYRGGVTGELFF,TGTGCCAGCAGTGAATACAGGGGGGGTGTCACCGGGGAGCTGTTTTTT
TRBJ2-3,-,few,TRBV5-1,CASSLGRDPDTQYF,TGCGCCAGCAGCTTGGGCAGGGATCCAGATACGCAGTATTTT
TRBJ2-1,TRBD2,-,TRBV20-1,CSARDRRLAGIESFNEQFF,TGCAGTGCTAGAGATCGGCGACTAGCGGGAATTGAGTCGTTCAATGAGCAGTTCTTC
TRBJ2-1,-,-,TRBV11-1,CASTPLGNEQFF,TGTGCCAGCACCCCGTTGGGCAATGAGCAGTTCTTC
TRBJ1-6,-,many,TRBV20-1,CSARADYNSPLHF,TGCAGTGCTAGAGCGGACTATAATTCACCCCTCCACTTT
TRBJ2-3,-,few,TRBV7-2,CASSPAGSSSTDTQYF,TGTGCCAGCAGCCCCGCGGGCAGCTCTAGCACAGATACGCAGTATTTT
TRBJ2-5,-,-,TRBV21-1,CASSKVGRFQETQYF,TGTGCCAGCAGCAAAGTGGGCAGATTTCAAGAGACCCAGTACTTC
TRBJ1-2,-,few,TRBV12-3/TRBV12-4,CASSLAGNHYGYTF,TGTGCCAGCAGTTTGGCCGGGAATCACTATGGCTACACCTTC